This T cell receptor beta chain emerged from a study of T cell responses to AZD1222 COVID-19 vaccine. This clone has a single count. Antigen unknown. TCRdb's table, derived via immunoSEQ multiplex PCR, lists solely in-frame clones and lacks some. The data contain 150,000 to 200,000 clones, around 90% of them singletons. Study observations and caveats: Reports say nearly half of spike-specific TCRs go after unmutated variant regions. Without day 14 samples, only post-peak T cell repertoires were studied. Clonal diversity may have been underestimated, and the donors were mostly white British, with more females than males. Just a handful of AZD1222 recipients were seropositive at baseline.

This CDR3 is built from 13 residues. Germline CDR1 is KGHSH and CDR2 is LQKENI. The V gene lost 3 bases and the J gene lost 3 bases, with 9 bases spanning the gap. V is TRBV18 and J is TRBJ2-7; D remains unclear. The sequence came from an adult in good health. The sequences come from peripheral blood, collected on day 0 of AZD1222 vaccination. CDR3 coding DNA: TGTGCCAGCTCACCCGATCCCAGCTACGAGCAGTACTTC. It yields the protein CASSPDPSYEQYF.